The rows below give T cell receptor beta chains drawn from one sample of a study of T cell changes during pregnancy in multiple sclerosis. Libraries were prepared by immunoSEQ multiplex PCR; TCRdb keeps only in-frame clonotypes and omits some of them. Among tens of thousands of clones listed, 75% to 90% were seen once. Sequenced material: CD8+ T cells from peripheral blood mononuclear cells, taken in the third trimester of pregnancy. These receptors all come from a female donor with multiple sclerosis, enrolled in a pregnancy study. Each CDR3 is given with its conserved first and last residue. The D gene is left open where the match is weak. The size entry is marked missing in some rows and otherwise reads once, few, many or a size class.

.	TRBD1	TRBV19	TRBJ2-7	CASSIGTGGYEQYF	TGTGCCAGTAGTATCGGGACAGGGGGCTACGAGCAGTACTTC
.	.	TRBV6-6	TRBJ2-2	CASSVPGIGGELFF	TGTGCCAGCAGTGTACCAGGGATCGGAGGGGAGCTGTTTTTT
.	.	TRBV7-5	TRBJ1-2	CVRSDRGITSTYGYTF	TGTGTCAGAAGTGACAGGGGGATAACCAGTACCTATGGCTACACCTTC
once	.	TRBV11-3	TRBJ2-1	CASSLDLSEQFF	TGTGCCAGCAGCCTTGACTTGTCGGAGCAGTTCTTC
.	.	TRBV30	TRBJ1-2	CAWSVSNYGYTF	TGTGCCTGGAGTGTGTCAAATTATGGCTACACCTTC
.	.	TRBV4-3	TRBJ1-2	CASSLQGQTYGYTF	TGCGCCAGCAGCCTTCAGGGTCAGACCTATGGCTACACCTTC
.	TRBD1	TRBV29-1	TRBJ2-7	CSVEKSGGEQYF	TGCAGCGTTGAAAAATCAGGGGGCGAGCAGTACTTC
.	TRBD1	TRBV11-2	TRBJ2-5	CASSFGTGVLETQYF	TGTGCCAGCAGCTTCGGGACAGGGGTCTTGGAGACCCAGTACTTC
.	.	TRBV4-1	TRBJ1-2	CASSQDWAGYGYTF	TGCGCCAGCAGCCAAGATTGGGCAGGATATGGCTACACCTTC
.	.	TRBV7-6	TRBJ2-7	CASSWLIDYEQYF	TGTGCCAGCAGCTGGCTGATCGACTACGAGCAGTACTTC
.	TRBD1	TRBV28	TRBJ1-3	CASTDQDRSSRNTIYF	TGTGCCAGCACGGACCAGGACAGGAGCTCAAGAAACACCATATATTTT
.	.	TRBV6-5	TRBJ1-2	CASSYSNMPRGYGYTF	TGTGCCAGCAGTTACTCTAACATGCCGCGGGGCTATGGCTACACCTTC
.	.	TRBV6-6	TRBJ2-7	CASSYLGPNSYEQYF	TGTGCCAGCAGTTACCTGGGGCCGAATTCCTACGAGCAGTACTTC
.	.	TRBV15	TRBJ1-1	CATSDSSTEAFF	TGTGCCACCAGCGATTCCAGCACTGAAGCTTTCTTT
.	.	TRBV7-3	TRBJ2-6	CASSSQGLPDVLTF	TGTGCCAGCAGCTCGCAGGGTTTACCGGACGTCCTGACTTTC
.	.	TRBV21-1	TRBJ2-3	CASSTSLPRSLSDTQYF	TGTGCCAGCAGCACGTCCCTCCCTAGAAGTCTATCAGATACGCAGTATTTT
.	.	TRBV9	TRBJ1-5	CASSVGLGGNQPQHF	TGTGCCAGCAGCGTGGGACTTGGGGGCAATCAGCCCCAGCATTTT